The present T cell receptor (beta chain) was sequenced within a study of T cell responses to AZD1222 COVID-19 vaccine. Study results and caveats: Unmutated variant regions reportedly attract nearly half of all spike-specific TCRs. Spike-specific TCR breadth and depth both grew after two AZD1222 doses.

Combined were second doses at about 4 or about 12 weeks. Germline V CDR1 and CDR2: SNHLY, FYNNEI. Trimming removed 3 bases from V and 13 bases from J, with 28 bases in between. The length of the CDR3 is 17 residues. Repertoires were generated with immunoSEQ multiplex PCR, while TCRdb's copy carries only in-frame clones and drops some. The sample yields roughly 120,000 clones, roughly 90% seen once. With respect to this clone: Its target is not known.

The starting material was peripheral blood, obtained 28 days after the second AZD1222 dose. The chain employs TRBV2 and TRBJ2-4; D might be TRBD2 (5 bases). This clonotype was obtained from an adult who received the AZD1222 COVID-19 vaccine. The CDR3 DNA sequence: TGTGCCAGCAGTGACCCGAATCAAGCGGTAGAGATTGCAATCCAGTACTTC. The encoded protein is CASSDPNQAVEIAIQYF. Full variable domain (remainder filled in from reference TRBV2 and TRBJ2-4): EPEVTQTPSHQVTQMGQEVILRCVPISNHLYFYWYRQILGQKVEFLVSFYNNEISEKSEIFDDQFSVERPDGSNFTLKIRSTKLEDSAMYFCASSDPNQAVEIAIQYFGAGTRLSVL.